This TCR beta chain was documented in a study of blood T cell repertoires in COVID-19. The protocol was immunoSEQ multiplex PCR, while the TCRdb copy is restricted to in-frame clones and leaves out a portion. The repertoire consists of 150,000 to 200,000 clones, with about 92% occurring once and the leading ten covering about 18%. The germline V gene has CDR1 KGHSH and CDR2 LQKENI. The J segment lost 3 bases and the V segment lost 6 bases, leaving 5 bases of the junction unmatched. The CDR3 has 13 residues. V gene TRBV18 combines with J gene TRBJ2-7; 7 nucleotides line up with TRBD1. The clonotype comes from a man in his sixties with active or convalescent COVID-19. Material for sequencing was peripheral blood. The CDR3: CASSTGWVYEQYF. DNA for the CDR3: TGTGCCAGCTCGACAGGGTGGGTCTACGAGCAGTACTTC.